Listed below are T cell receptor beta chains from one sample, sequenced in a study of graft-versus-host responses after intestinal transplantation. The repertoire was sequenced with immunoSEQ multiplex PCR; TCRdb's copy has only in-frame clones and lacks some. The table shows over 20,000 clones, with roughly 92% occurring only once. The input for sequencing was PBMCs, taken about 250 days after intestinal transplant. The receptors here all came from a human patient who received an intestinal transplant, so some T cells may come from the graft donor. The CDR3 runs from the conserved cysteine through the conserved F or W. The order of the fields is CDR3 DNA, CDR3 protein, D gene, J gene, clone size, V gene, CDR3 length. The D gene is left open where the match is weak. A row's size may be missing; if present it is once, few, many or a size class.

CDR3nt: TGTGCCAGCAGTTACGGCAGAACCTACGAGCAGTACTTC
CDR3aa: CASSYGRTYEQYF
d_gene: NA
j_gene: TRBJ2-7
abundance: NA
v_gene: TRBV6-6
len: 13

CDR3nt: TGTGCCAGCAGCCAAGAGGGCGGGGGGGCAGAGACCCAGTACTTC
CDR3aa: CASSQEGGGAETQYF
d_gene: TRBD2
j_gene: TRBJ2-5
abundance: NA
v_gene: TRBV4-2
len: 15

CDR3nt: TGTGCCAGCAGTCCCCCAGCCGGGAGTCCCTACGAGCAGTACTTC
CDR3aa: CASSPPAGSPYEQYF
d_gene: NA
j_gene: TRBJ2-7
abundance: NA
v_gene: TRBV27
len: 15

CDR3nt: TGTGCCACCAGCAGAGATTCGGGTGGCGAGCAGTTCTTC
CDR3aa: CATSRDSGGEQFF
d_gene: NA
j_gene: TRBJ2-1
abundance: NA
v_gene: TRBV15
len: 13

CDR3nt: TGTGCCAGCAGCTTAGCGGGATTTAATGAAAAACTGTTTTTT
CDR3aa: CASSLAGFNEKLFF
d_gene: NA
j_gene: TRBJ1-4
abundance: NA
v_gene: TRBV13
len: 14

CDR3nt: TGTGCCAGCAGCCAAGGACGGGGTAACTATGGCTACACCTTC
CDR3aa: CASSQGRGNYGYTF
d_gene: NA
j_gene: TRBJ1-2
abundance: NA
v_gene: TRBV5-6
len: 14

CDR3nt: TGCGCCAGCAGCCAAGAGGCACGGGAGACCCAGTACTTC
CDR3aa: CASSQEARETQYF
d_gene: NA
j_gene: TRBJ2-5
abundance: NA
v_gene: TRBV4-1
len: 13

CDR3nt: TGTGCCAGCAGCAAAGGCGCAGGGGACTACGAGCAGTACTTC
CDR3aa: CASSKGAGDYEQYF
d_gene: NA
j_gene: TRBJ2-7
abundance: once
v_gene: TRBV21-1
len: 14

CDR3nt: TGTGCCAGCAGCTTTGGTAGCGGGGTCAATGAGCAGTTCTTC
CDR3aa: CASSFGSGVNEQFF
d_gene: TRBD2
j_gene: TRBJ2-1
abundance: NA
v_gene: TRBV13
len: 14

CDR3nt: TGTGCCAGCAGCTTGTCACCAACCACTCTCAATGAGCAGTTCTTC
CDR3aa: CASSLSPTTLNEQFF
d_gene: NA
j_gene: TRBJ2-1
abundance: NA
v_gene: TRBV5-8
len: 15

CDR3nt: TGTGCCAGCAGCTTAGTGGGCGCCGAGCAGTACTTC
CDR3aa: CASSLVGAEQYF
d_gene: NA
j_gene: TRBJ2-7
abundance: NA
v_gene: TRBV11-2
len: 12

CDR3nt: TGTGCCAGCAGCCCGAGCCCGGGACGGACCTATGGCTACACCTTC
CDR3aa: CASSPSPGRTYGYTF
d_gene: NA
j_gene: TRBJ1-2
abundance: NA
v_gene: TRBV9
len: 15